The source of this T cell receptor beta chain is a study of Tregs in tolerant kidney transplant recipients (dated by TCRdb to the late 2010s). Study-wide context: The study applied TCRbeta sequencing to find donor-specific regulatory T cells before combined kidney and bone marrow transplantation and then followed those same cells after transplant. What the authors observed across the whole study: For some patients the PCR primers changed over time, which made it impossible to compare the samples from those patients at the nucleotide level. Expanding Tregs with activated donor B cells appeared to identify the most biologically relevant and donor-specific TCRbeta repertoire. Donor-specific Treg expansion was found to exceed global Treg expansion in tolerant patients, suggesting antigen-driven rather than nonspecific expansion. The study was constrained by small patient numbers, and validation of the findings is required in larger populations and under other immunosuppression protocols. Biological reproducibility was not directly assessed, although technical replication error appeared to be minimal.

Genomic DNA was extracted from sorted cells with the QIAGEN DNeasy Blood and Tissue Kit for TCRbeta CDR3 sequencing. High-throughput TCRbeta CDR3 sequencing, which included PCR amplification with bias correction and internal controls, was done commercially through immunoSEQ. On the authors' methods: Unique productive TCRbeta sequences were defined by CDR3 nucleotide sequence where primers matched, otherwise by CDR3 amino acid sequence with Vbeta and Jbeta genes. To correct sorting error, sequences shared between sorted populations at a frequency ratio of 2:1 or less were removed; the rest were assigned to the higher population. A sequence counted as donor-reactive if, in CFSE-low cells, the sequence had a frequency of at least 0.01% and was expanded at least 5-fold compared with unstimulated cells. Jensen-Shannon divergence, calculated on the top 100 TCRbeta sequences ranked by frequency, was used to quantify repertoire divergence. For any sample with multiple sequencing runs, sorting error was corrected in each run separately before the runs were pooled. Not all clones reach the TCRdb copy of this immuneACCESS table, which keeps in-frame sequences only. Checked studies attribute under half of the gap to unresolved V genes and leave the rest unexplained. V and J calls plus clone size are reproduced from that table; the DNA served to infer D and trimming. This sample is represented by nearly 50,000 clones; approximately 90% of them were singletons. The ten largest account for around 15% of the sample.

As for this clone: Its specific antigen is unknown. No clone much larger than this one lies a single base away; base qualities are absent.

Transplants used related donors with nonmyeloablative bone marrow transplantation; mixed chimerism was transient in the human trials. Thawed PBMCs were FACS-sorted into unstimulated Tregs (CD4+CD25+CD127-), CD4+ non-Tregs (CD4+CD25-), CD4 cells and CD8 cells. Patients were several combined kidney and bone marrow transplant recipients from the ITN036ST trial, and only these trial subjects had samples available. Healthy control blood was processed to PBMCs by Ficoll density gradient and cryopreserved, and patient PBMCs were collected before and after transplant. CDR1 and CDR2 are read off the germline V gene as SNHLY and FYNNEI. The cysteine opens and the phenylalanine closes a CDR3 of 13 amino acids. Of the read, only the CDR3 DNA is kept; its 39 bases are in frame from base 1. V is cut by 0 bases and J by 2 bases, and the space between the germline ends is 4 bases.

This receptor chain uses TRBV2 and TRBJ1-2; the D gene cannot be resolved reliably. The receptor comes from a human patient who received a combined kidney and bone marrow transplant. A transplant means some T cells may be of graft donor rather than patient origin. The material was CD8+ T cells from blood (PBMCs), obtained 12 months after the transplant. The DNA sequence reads TGTGCCAGCAGTGAAGCACGGAACTATGGCTACACCTTC. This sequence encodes CASSEARNYGYTF.